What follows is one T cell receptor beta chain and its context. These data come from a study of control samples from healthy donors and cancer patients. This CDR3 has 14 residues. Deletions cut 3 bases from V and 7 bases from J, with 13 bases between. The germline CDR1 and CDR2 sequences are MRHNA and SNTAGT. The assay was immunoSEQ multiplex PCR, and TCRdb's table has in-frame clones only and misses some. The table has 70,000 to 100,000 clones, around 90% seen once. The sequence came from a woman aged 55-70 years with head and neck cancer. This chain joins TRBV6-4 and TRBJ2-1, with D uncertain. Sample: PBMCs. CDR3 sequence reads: CASSDGYGGNEQFF. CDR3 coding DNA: TGTGCCAGCAGTGATGGATACGGTGGGAATGAGCAGTTCTTC.